The T cell receptor beta chain under discussion was sequenced for a study of Ad26.COV2.S vaccination and SARS-CoV-2 variants. Specified treatment: some 20 received Ad26.COV2.S at low or high dose, single or two shots; about 5 received placebo; per-sample allocation not given. Following the first vaccine or placebo injection, samples were taken on day 63. Worth noting for this clone: Its antigen remains unidentified.

The method was immunoSEQ multiplex PCR; TCRdb's version includes in-frame clones alone and lacks a portion of them. This table holds fewer than 800,000 clones, about 89% found once. Study-wide points: Recipients of either vaccine or placebo displayed similar breadth of non-spike TCRs. Placebo recipients trailed vaccine recipients in spike-specific TCR breadth.

CDR1 is SGHNT and CDR2 is YYREEE in the germline V gene (reference sequence). The germline V and J ends were trimmed by 3 bases and 5 bases, with 14 bases remaining between them. The length of the CDR3 is 15 residues. This specimen was peripheral blood, taken in a trial of Ad26.COV2.S vaccine versus placebo. The clonotype originates from a person aged 18 to 65 who received the Ad26.COV2.S COVID-19 vaccine or a placebo. The rearrangement uses TRBV5-4 and TRBJ2-2; TRBD1 might be the D (6 bases). The CDR3 region has the DNA TGTGCCAGCAGCTCGGTCAGGGGACGGACCGGGGAGCTGTTTTTT. Encoded protein: CASSSVRGRTGELFF.